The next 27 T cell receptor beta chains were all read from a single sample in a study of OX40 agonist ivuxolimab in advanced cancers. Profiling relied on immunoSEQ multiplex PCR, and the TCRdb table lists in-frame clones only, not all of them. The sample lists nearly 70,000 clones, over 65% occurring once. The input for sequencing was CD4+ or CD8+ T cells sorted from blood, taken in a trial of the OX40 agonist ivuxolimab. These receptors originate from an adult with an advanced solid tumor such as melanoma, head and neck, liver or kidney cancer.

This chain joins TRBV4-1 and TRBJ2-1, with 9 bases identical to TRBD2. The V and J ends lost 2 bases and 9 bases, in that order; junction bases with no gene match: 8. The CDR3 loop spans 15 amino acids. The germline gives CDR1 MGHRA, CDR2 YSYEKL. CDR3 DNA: TGCGCCAGCAGCCAACTAGCGGGAACGGGGCGTGAGCAGTTCTTC. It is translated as CASSQLAGTGREQFF.

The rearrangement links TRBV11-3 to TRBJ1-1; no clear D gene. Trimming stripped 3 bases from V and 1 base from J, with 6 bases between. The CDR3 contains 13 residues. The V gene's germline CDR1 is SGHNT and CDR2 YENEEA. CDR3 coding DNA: TGTGCCAGCAGCTTCATAGGGAACACTGAAGCTTTCTTT. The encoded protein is CASSFIGNTEAFF. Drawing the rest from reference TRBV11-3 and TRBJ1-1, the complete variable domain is EAGVVQSPRYKIIEKKQPVAFWCNPISGHNTLYWYLQNLGQGPELLIRYENEEAVDDSQLPKDRFSAERLKGVDSTLKIQPAELGDSAVYLCASSFIGNTEAFFGQGTRLTVV.

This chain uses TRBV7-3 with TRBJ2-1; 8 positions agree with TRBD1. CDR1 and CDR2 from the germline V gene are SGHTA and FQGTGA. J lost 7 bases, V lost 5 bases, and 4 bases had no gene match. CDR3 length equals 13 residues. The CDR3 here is CASSPDRVNEQFF. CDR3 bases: TGTGCCAGCAGCCCGGACAGGGTGAATGAGCAGTTCTTC.

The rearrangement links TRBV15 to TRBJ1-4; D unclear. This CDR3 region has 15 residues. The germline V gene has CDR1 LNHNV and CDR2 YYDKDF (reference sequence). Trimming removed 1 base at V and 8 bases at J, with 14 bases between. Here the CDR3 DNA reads TGTGCCACCAGCAGAGTCTCCGGGGAGAACGAAAAACTGTTTTTT. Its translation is CATSRVSGENEKLFF.

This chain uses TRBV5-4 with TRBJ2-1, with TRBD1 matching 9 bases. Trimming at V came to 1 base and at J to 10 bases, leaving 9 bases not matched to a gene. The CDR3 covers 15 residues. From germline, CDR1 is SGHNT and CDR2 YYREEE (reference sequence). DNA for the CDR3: TGTGCCAGCAGCTTGAGTGACAGGGGGACTCGCGAGCAGTTCTTC. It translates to CASSLSDRGTREQFF. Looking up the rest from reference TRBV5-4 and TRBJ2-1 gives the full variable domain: ETGVTQSPTHLIKTRGQQVTLRCSSQSGHNTVSWYQQALGQGPQFIFQYYREEENGRGNFPPRFSGLQFPNYSSELNVNALELDDSALYLCASSLSDRGTREQFFGPGTRLTVL.

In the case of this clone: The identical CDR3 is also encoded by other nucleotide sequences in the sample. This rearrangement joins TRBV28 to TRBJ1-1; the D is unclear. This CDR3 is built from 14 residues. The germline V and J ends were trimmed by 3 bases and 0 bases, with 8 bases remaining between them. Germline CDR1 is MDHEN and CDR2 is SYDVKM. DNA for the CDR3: TGTGCCAGCAGTTTGGCGGCAATGAACACTGAAGCTTTCTTT. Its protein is CASSLAAMNTEAFF. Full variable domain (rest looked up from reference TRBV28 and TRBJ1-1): DVKVTQSSRYLVKRTGEKVFLECVQDMDHENMFWYRQDPGLGLRLIYFSYDVKMKEKGDIPEGYSVSREKKERFSLILESASTNQTSMYLCASSLAAMNTEAFFGQGTRLTVV.

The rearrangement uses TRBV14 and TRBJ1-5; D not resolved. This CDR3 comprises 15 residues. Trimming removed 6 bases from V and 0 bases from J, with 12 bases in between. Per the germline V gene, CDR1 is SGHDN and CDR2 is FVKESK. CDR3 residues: CASREDYYSNQPQHF. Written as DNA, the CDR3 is TGTGCCAGCAGGGAGGACTACTATAGCAATCAGCCCCAGCATTTT.

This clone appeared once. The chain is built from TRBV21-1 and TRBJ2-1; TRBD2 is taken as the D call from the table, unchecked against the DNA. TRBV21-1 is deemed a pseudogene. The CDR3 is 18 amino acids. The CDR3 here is CASSNGTSGNPVFSSGFF. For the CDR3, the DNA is TGTGCCAGCAGCAATGGGACTAGCGGGAATCCGGTGTTCAGTTCGGGGTTCTTC.

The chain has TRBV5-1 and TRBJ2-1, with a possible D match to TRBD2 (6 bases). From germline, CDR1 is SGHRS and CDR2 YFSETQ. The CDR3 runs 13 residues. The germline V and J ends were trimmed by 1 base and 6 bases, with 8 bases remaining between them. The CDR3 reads CASSLLGGNEQFF. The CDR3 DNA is TGCGCCAGCAGCTTGTTGGGGGGCAATGAGCAGTTCTTC.

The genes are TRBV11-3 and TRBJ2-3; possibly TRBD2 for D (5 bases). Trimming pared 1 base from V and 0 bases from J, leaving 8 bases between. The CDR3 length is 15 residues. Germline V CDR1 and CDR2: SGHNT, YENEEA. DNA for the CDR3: TGTGCCAGCAGCTTAGTGAGCGGTAGCACAGATACGCAGTATTTT. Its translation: CASSLVSGSTDTQYF.

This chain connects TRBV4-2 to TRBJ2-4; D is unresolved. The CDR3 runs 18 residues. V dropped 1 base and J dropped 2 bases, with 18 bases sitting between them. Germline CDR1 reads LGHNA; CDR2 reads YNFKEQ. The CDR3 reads CASSQVIGQVKTKNIQYF. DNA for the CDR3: TGTGCCAGCAGCCAAGTAATCGGGCAGGTTAAGACCAAAAACATTCAGTACTTC.

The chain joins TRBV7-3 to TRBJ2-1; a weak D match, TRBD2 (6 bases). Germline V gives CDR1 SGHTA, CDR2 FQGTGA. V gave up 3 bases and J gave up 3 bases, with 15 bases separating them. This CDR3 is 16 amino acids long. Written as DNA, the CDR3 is TGTGCCAGCAGCTTGACCGGGACTCGCAGCTACAATGAGCAGTTCTTC. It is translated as CASSLTGTRSYNEQFF.

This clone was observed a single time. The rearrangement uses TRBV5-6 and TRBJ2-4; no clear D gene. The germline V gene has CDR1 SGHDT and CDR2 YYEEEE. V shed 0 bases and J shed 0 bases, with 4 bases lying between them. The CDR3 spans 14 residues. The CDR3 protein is CASSLEGAKNIQYF. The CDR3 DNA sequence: TGTGCCAGCAGCTTGGAGGGAGCCAAAAACATTCAGTACTTC.

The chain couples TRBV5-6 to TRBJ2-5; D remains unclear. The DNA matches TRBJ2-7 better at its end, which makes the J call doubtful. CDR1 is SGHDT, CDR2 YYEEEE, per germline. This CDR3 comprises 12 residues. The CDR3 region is CASSLMYYEQYF. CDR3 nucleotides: TGTGCCAGCAGCTTGATGTACTACGAGCAGTACTTC.

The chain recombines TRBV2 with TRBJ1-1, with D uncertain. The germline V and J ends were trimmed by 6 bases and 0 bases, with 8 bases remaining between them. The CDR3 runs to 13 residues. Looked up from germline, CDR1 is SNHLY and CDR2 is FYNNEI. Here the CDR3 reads CASRGNMNTEAFF. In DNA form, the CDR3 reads TGTGCCAGCAGGGGAAACATGAACACTGAAGCTTTCTTT.

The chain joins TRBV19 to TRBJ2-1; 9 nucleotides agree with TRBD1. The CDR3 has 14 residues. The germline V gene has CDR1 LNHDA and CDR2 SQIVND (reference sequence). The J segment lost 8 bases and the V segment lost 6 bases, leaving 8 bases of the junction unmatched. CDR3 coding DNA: TGTGCCAGTAGCAGAAGGGACAGGGATGATGAGCAGTTCTTC. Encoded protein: CASSRRDRDDEQFF.

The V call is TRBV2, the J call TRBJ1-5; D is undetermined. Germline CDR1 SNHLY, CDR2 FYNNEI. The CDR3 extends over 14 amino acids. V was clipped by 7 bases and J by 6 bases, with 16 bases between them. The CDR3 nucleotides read TGTGCCAGCACAAGAGTGGAGGGCACTCAGCCCCAGCATTTT. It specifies CASTRVEGTQPQHF.

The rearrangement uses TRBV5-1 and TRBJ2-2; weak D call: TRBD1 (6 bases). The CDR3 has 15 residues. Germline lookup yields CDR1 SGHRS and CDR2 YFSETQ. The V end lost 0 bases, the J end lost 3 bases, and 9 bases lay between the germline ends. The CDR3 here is CASSLGDTYTGELFF. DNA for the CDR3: TGCGCCAGCAGCTTGGGGGACACCTACACCGGGGAGCTGTTTTTT.

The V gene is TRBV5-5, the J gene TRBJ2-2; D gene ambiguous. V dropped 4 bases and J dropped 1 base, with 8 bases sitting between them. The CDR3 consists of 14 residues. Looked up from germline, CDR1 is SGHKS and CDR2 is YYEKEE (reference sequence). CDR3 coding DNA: TGTGCCAGCAGCCGAGGTGAGAACACCGGGGAGCTGTTTTTT. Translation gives CASSRGENTGELFF.

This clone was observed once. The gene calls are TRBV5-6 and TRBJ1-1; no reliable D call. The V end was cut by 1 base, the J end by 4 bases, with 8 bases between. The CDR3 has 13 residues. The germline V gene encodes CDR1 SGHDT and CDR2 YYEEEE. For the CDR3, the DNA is TGTGCCAGCAGCTTGCTGGGTGGCACTGAAGCTTTCTTT. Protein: CASSLLGGTEAFF.

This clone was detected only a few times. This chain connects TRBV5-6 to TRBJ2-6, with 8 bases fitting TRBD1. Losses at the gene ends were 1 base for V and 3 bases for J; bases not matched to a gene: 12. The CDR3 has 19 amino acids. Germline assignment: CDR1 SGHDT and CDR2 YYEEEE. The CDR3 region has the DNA TGTGCCAGCAGCTTGAGGTCTACAGGGGGAGGAGGTGGGGCCAACGTCCTGACTTTC. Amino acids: CASSLRSTGGGGGANVLTF. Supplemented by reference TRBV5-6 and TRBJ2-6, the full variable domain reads DAGVTQSPTHLIKTRGQQVTLRCSPKSGHDTVSWYQQALGQGPQFIFQYYEEEERQRGNFPDRFSGHQFPNYSSELNVNALLLGDSALYLCASSLRSTGGGGGANVLTFGAGSRLTVL.

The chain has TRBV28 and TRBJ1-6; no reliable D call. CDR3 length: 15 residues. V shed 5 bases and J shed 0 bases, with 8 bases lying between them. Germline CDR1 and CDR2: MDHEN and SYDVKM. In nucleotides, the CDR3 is TGTGCCAGCAGTCCTCAGAGCTCCTATAATTCACCCCTCCACTTT. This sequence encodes CASSPQSSYNSPLHF.

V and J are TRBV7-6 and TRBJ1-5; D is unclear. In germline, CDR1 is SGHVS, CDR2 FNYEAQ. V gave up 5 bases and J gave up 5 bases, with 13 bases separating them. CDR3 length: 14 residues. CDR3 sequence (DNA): TGTGCCAGCAGCCACGGCCCGCGGGATCAGCCCCAGCATTTT. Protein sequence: CASSHGPRDQPQHF.

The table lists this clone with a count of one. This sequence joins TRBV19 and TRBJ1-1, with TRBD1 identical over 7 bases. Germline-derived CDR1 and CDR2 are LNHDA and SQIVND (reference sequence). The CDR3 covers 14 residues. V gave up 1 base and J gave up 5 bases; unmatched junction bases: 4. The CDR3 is CASSIGTGGTEAFF. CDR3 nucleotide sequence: TGTGCCAGTAGTATAGGGACAGGCGGAACTGAAGCTTTCTTT.

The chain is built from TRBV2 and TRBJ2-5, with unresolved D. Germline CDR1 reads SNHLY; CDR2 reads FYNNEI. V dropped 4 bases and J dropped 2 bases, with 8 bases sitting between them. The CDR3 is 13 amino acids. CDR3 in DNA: TGTGCCAGCAGTGTTATACAGCAAGAGACCCAGTACTTC. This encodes CASSVIQQETQYF.

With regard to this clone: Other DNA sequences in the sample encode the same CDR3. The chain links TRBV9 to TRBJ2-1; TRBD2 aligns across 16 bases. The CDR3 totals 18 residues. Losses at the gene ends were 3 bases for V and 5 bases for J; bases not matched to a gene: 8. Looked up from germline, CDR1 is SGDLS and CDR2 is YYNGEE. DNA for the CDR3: TGTGCCAGCAGCGCCGGCCCGGGGACTAGCGGGAGGGACAATGAGCAGTTCTTC. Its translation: CASSAGPGTSGRDNEQFF.

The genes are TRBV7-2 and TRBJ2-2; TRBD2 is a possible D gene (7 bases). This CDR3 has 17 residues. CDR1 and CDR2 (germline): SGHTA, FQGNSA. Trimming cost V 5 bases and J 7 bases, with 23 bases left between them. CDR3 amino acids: CASSPFSLAGAGGELFF. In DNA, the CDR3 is TGTGCCAGCAGCCCCTTCTCTTTGGCGGGGGCTGGCGGGGAGCTGTTTTTT.